This T cell receptor (beta chain) was captured in a study of shared clonotypes between healthy human individuals (dated by TCRdb to the early 2020s). About the investigation overall: A couple of women and three men aged 18 to 49 years were included in the cohort. Per donor, leukapheresis produced somewhere between about 0.9 and 9 billion PBMCs. The study deeply sequenced blood TCR repertoires of five healthy adults to estimate repertoire size and the extent of clonotype sharing between individuals. To increase sequencing depth and limit assay-specific biases, different laboratories used diverse techniques to prepare libraries and sequence TCR repertoires. For each donor, CD4 naive and CD4 memory were each run on three plates, CD8 naive on two plates, and CD8 memory on one plate.

General conclusions and limits of the study: Based on pairwise subsampling, the degree of clonotype sharing among donors was expected to be affected by sequencing depth. Because the study included a small number of donors, the genetic and exposure-history diversity represented was limited. Even with the large sequencing depth, rarefaction of the sorted-subset datasets indicated that sequencing was incomplete. Across a handful of donors, roughly 5.1% of naive CD4, around 3.5% of naive CD8, approximately 2.5% of memory CD4, and 0.4% of memory CD8 clonotypes were shared. Larger estimated clonotype richness was generally found for naive subsets than for memory subsets. Sampling was restricted to blood, and TCR repertoires in tissue are likely to differ from TCR repertoires in blood. Compared with non-shared clonotypes, the clonotypes found in all four sorted-subset donors had higher generation probabilities.

Donors were healthy HIV-negative adults with no recently reported acute infections or vaccinations. Every donor was a Caucasian adult residing in Nashville, Tennessee, USA. CD4+ T cells were enriched by magnetic negative selection, after which naive cells were positively selected on CD45RA and the negative fraction was taken as the memory subset. Blood was obtained by leukapheresis, after which PBMCs were separated by Ficoll-Histopaque density gradient centrifugation and cryopreserved in liquid nitrogen vapor phase. Analytical flow cytometry was used to check the purity and quantity of each magnetically sorted T cell population. Genomic DNA was isolated from each sorted fraction and quantified by UV absorbance on a Nanodrop 2000c. Based on the germline V gene, the CDR1 and CDR2 sequences are WSHSY and SAAADI. There are 16 amino acids in the CDR3, from cysteine to phenylalanine inclusive. Only CDR3 DNA is held: 48 bases, read in frame from base 1. V is cut back by 6 bases and J by 4 bases, with 10 bases in the junction unmatched.

This clone was counted ten times or more. The antigen it recognizes is unknown. No much larger clone is present one base from it, and per-base qualities are unavailable. Using the deep immunoSEQ assay, multiplex PCR amplified TCR CDR3 regions from genomic DNA. Extracted genomic DNA from each cell subset was spread evenly across all wells of several immunoSEQ 96-well plates, with each plate serving as a replicate. For sorted subsets, each replicate PCR was loaded with roughly 190 ng genomic DNA, equivalent to some 31,000 T cell genomes. Purified libraries were measured with a Qubit 3.0 fluorometer, size-checked on a Bioanalyzer 2100, and measured again with the KAPA Library Quantification kit. Every immunoSEQ 96-well plate was sequenced on a dedicated single-read 150-cycle Illumina NextSeq 550 flow cell. Concerning the study's data processing: The immunoSEQ output contained only junctional sequences without quality scores, so filtering could not match that applied to full-length reads. Sequences were annotated with PyIR, a Python wrapper for IgBLAST v1.9, using IMGT germline references to assign V/J genes and CDR3. Reads with weak V/J assignments (E-value above 1e-6), missing CDR3, stop codons, out-of-frame junctions, or ambiguous translated residues were removed. V3J clonotypes were defined by identical inferred V gene, J gene, and CDR3 amino acid sequence. Percentage overlap between repertoires was calculated by dividing the number of shared unique clonotypes by the size of the smaller repertoire. Three approaches were used to assess repertoire richness: RTK rarefaction, the Chao1 estimator, and Recon v2.1 estimates of unobserved clonotypes. OLGA was used to compute generation probabilities for all TCRbeta clonotypes that the gDNA method yielded from several donors. In TCRdb, the immuneACCESS table is reduced to in-frame sequences with V and J assigned. These tables do not hold every clone; where another copy was compared, an unresolved V gene accounts for under half, and the others remain unexplained. V, J and clone size derive from that table, while D and trimming were established from the DNA sequence. Counted in this sample were about 980,000 clones; 76% of them appeared once. The top ten clones comprise 1.5% of the sample.

Input material: memory CD4+ T cells sorted from blood. The sample's cell subset or site label, in plain terms: CD45RA-negative fraction. The sequence joins TRBV10-2 to TRBJ2-3, with 10 bases matching TRBD2. This TCR was recovered from a man aged 18 to 29 in good health. The encoded CDR3 is CASRPRASGSSDTQYF. The nucleotide sequence reads as follows: TGCGCCAGCAGGCCCCGGGCTAGCGGGAGTTCAGATACGCAGTATTTT.